This passage covers 28 T cell receptor beta chains from one sample sequenced in a study of blood T cells in healthy people across ages. Using a J-beta primer mix together with a sample-barcoded 5' primer, a second PCR was run for roughly 7 to 12 cycles. TCRdb called the 5' RACE reads again in MiXCR, with one record for every CDR3 protein. Of about 640,000 distinct CDR3 sequences in the sample, under 70% were seen once. Specimen: blood. All receptors derive from a man aged 55 to 70 in good health.

This clonotype occurred once. The rearrangement joins TRBV5-1 to TRBJ1-4, with 10 bases fitting TRBD1. The CDR3 contains 16 residues. V was clipped by 4 bases and J by 10 bases; unmatched bases: 13. Germline CDR1 reads SGHRS; CDR2 reads YFSETQ. The CDR3 nucleotides read TGCGCCAGCAGCGGAGGGACAGGGGCTCTTCGGGGAAAACTGTTTTTT. Encoded protein: CASSGGTGALRGKLFF. The whole variable domain, remainder taken from reference TRBV5-1 and TRBJ1-4, is KAGVTQTPRYLIKTRGQQVTLSCSPISGHRSVSWYQQTPGQGLQFLFEYFSETQRNKGNFPGRFSGRQFSNSRSEMNVSTLELGDSALYLCASSGGTGALRGKLFFGSGTQLSVL.

This clonotype was counted between two and nine times. The chain carries TRBV20-1 and TRBJ1-5, with D unresolved. V lost 3 bases to trimming and J lost 2 bases, with 14 bases between them. Germline V gene lookup returns CDR1 DFQATT and CDR2 SNEGSKA (reference sequence). This CDR3 is 15 amino acids long. The CDR3 region is CSARWVGMGNQPQHF. The DNA of the CDR3 is TGCAGTGCTAGGTGGGTGGGGATGGGCAATCAGCCCCAGCATTTT.

The genes are TRBV28 and TRBJ1-4; no clear D. This CDR3 has 13 residues. Trimming removed 6 bases at V and 4 bases at J, with 9 bases between. The germline V gene has CDR1 MDHEN and CDR2 SYDVKM. The CDR3 DNA is TGTGCCAGCAGATACAACCTTAATGAAAAACTGTTTTTT. Amino acid sequence: CASRYNLNEKLFF.

The chain has TRBV3-1 and TRBJ1-2; a weak D match, TRBD1 (5 bases). Germline V gene data show CDR1 as LGHDT and CDR2 as YNNKEL (reference sequence). V was cut by 4 bases and J by 4 bases, with 19 bases left in between. The CDR3 sequence is 16 residues long. In nucleotides, the CDR3 is TGTGCCAGCAGCCCTTCCTTTCAGGGTGGAGGCTATGGCTACACCTTC. Translated, it gives CASSPSFQGGGYGYTF.

V is TRBV28 and J is TRBJ2-1; either TRBD1 or TRBD2 may fit D (5 bases each). Per germline, CDR1 MDHEN and CDR2 SYDVKM. V gave up 6 bases and J gave up 4 bases, with 19 bases separating them. The CDR3 is 16 amino acids. CDR3 nucleotides: TGTGCCAGCAGCCCTGAAGCGAGGGGCCAATACAATGAGCAGTTCTTC. Translation: CASSPEARGQYNEQFF.

This clonotype was recorded only once. The rearrangement links TRBV12-3 or TRBV12-4 to TRBJ1-2; D call uncertain. The V end lost 8 bases, the J end lost 4 bases, and 17 bases lay between the germline ends. The CDR3 totals 14 residues. The CDR3, as DNA: TGTGCCAGCGGACTGACGGGAGCAGGCTATGGCTACACCTTC. Its translation is CASGLTGAGYGYTF.

The chain carries TRBV10-2 and TRBJ2-1; 9 bases agree with TRBD1. V trimming: 3 bases; J trimming: 9 bases; junction bases outside the gene matches: 12. In germline, CDR1 is WSHSY, CDR2 SAAADI. The CDR3 spans 16 residues. Here the CDR3 reads CASSDWGRDREREQFF. DNA for the CDR3: TGCGCCAGCAGTGACTGGGGTAGGGACAGGGAACGTGAGCAGTTCTTC.

This chain connects TRBV5-1 to TRBJ1-1; perhaps TRBD1 as D (5 bases). The CDR3 has 16 residues. The V end lost 2 bases, the J end lost 1 base, and 15 bases lay between the germline ends. CDR1 and CDR2 from the germline V gene are SGHRS and YFSETQ. The chain's CDR3 is CASSFLTTGGNTEAFF. Here the CDR3 DNA reads TGCGCCAGCAGCTTCTTGACAACGGGGGGGAACACTGAAGCTTTCTTT.

The chain links TRBV27 to TRBJ2-2; weak D call: TRBD1 (6 bases). Trimming cost V 6 bases and J 4 bases, with 15 bases left between them. Germline V lookup: CDR1 MNHEY, CDR2 SMNVEV (reference sequence). This CDR3 spans 15 amino acids. The DNA for the CDR3 is TGTGCCAGCAGCTTGTACAGGGTTGGCACCGGGGAGCTGTTTTTT. Translated, it gives CASSLYRVGTGELFF.

The genes are TRBV11-2 and TRBJ1-2; 12 nucleotides agree with TRBD1. Germline V gene lookup returns CDR1 SGHAT and CDR2 FQNNGV. The CDR3 extends over 15 amino acids. V dropped 4 bases and J dropped 3; count of bases not matched to a gene: 3. The DNA for the CDR3 is TGTGCCAGCAGCTCCGGGACAGGGGGCTACTATGGCTACACCTTC. Protein product: CASSSGTGGYYGYTF.

This rearrangement joins TRBV7-2 to TRBJ2-3, with TRBD2 as a possible D gene (6 bases). V was pared by 5 bases and J by 4 bases, with 16 bases between. The V gene's germline CDR1 is SGHTA and CDR2 FQGNSA. The CDR3 is 15 amino acids. In DNA, the CDR3 is TGTGCCAGCAGCAGAACGGGGGTTGAGGCAGATACGCAGTATTTT. Its protein product is CASSRTGVEADTQYF. The complete variable domain, with remaining parts taken from reference TRBV7-2 and TRBJ2-3, reads GAGVSQSPSNKVTEKGKDVELRCDPISGHTALYWYRQSLGQGLEFLIYFQGNSAPDKSGLPSDRFSAERTGGSVSTLTIQRTQQEDSAVYLCASSRTGVEADTQYFGPGTRLTVL.

This clonotype was seen more than once but under ten times. The rearrangement joins TRBV11-2 to TRBJ2-5; TRBD2 matches at 8 bases. Germline CDR1 is SGHAT and CDR2 is FQNNGV. The V and J ends lost 1 base and 7 bases, in that order; junction bases with no gene match: 8. The CDR3 length is 15 residues. The CDR3: CASSLGHSGAGTQYF. The CDR3 DNA reads TGTGCCAGCAGCTTAGGCCATAGCGGGGCTGGGACCCAGTACTTC.

This chain joins TRBV6-2 or TRBV6-3 and TRBJ2-1; TRBD2 matches 9 bases. This CDR3 contains 19 residues. Germline CDR1 and CDR2: MNHEY and SVGEGT. Trimming removed 2 bases from V and 5 bases from J; junction bases left unmatched: 16. DNA for the CDR3: TGTGCCAGCAGTTACGCGGGGGGGGCCCTAAAATCCTGGAACAATGAGCAGTTCTTC. The encoded protein is CASSYAGGALKSWNNEQFF.

The chain combines TRBV6-1 with TRBJ2-5; D call uncertain. The germline CDR1 and CDR2 sequences are MNHNS and SASEGT. CDR3 length equals 15 residues. V shed 3 bases and J shed 4 bases, with 15 bases lying between them. The CDR3 DNA sequence: TGTGCCAGCAGTGAGGCATGGTCATCGTTAGAGACCCAGTACTTC. It translates to CASSEAWSSLETQYF.

The genes are TRBV3-1 and TRBJ2-1; 7 bases line up with TRBD1. With 6 bases clipped from V and 6 bases from J, the junction kept 5 bases outside the gene matches. The germline CDR1 and CDR2 sequences are LGHDT and YNNKEL (reference sequence). The length of the CDR3 is 13 residues. CDR3 amino acids: CASRNQGVNEQFF. CDR3 bases: TGTGCCAGCAGGAACCAGGGGGTCAATGAGCAGTTCTTC.

The chain joins TRBV6-2 or TRBV6-3 to TRBJ1-1; maybe TRBD1 (6 bases). Trimming took off 2 bases at V and 1 base at J, with 14 bases between the two ends. The CDR3 length is 16 residues. Germline V lookup: CDR1 MNHEY, CDR2 SVGEGT. CDR3 nucleotide sequence: TGTGCCAGCAGTTACGCCAGGGGAGGATGGAACACTGAAGCTTTCTTT. Its protein product is CASSYARGGWNTEAFF.

The chain couples TRBV20-1 to TRBJ1-2; possibly TRBD1 for D (5 bases). This CDR3 is 16 amino acids long. V was pared by 0 bases and J by 3 bases, with 17 bases between. CDR1 and CDR2 from the germline V gene are DFQATT and SNEGSKA (reference sequence). The CDR3 sequence is CSARDWGREGDYGYTF. CDR3 in DNA: TGCAGTGCTAGAGATTGGGGGAGGGAAGGGGACTATGGCTACACCTTC.

The V and J genes are TRBV20-1 and TRBJ2-7; 8 bases match TRBD1. V lost 6 bases and J lost 5; bases outside the gene matches: 9. Germline-derived CDR1 and CDR2 are DFQATT and SNEGSKA (reference sequence). This CDR3 has 13 residues. The CDR3 DNA is TGCAGTGCCACCCCCGGGACAGGCCACGAGCAGTACTTC. This encodes CSATPGTGHEQYF.

V and J are TRBV10-3 and TRBJ2-1, with 9 bases fitting TRBD2. J lost 4 bases, V lost 2 bases, and 3 bases had no gene match. CDR1 is ENHRY and CDR2 is SYGVKD in the germline V gene. The CDR3 loop spans 15 amino acids. The CDR3 DNA is TGTGCCATCAGTGAGAGCGGGGGGCTTTACAATGAGCAGTTCTTC. Its translation: CAISESGGLYNEQFF.

The rearrangement links TRBV6-1 to TRBJ2-7; D call uncertain. Germline CDR1 reads MNHNS; CDR2 reads SASEGT. The CDR3 is 14 amino acids. Trimming left V 1 base short and J 11 bases short, with 18 bases between. CDR3 protein: CASSEEPFGSEKYF. The DNA for the CDR3 is TGTGCCAGCAGTGAAGAACCGTTTGGGTCAGAAAAGTACTTC.

This clonotype appeared once. The chain combines TRBV5-1 with TRBJ1-6; D unresolved. Trimming shortened V by 0 bases and J by 10 bases, and 11 bases separated the two germline ends. Germline assignment: CDR1 SGHRS and CDR2 YFSETQ. The length of the CDR3 is 14 residues. This CDR3 is CASSLGQRGSPLHF. The CDR3 bases are TGCGCCAGCAGCTTGGGGCAGAGAGGATCACCCCTCCACTTT.

The CDR3 DNA reads TGCGCCAGCAGCTCGGGACAGGGATTCAGCGAGCAGTACTTC. Amino acid sequence: CASSSGQGFSEQYF. The rearrangement uses TRBV5-1 and TRBJ2-4; 9 nucleotides agree with TRBD1. The end of the DNA fits TRBJ2-7 better, so the J call may be wrong. This CDR3 contains 14 residues. Germline V CDR1 and CDR2: SGHRS, YFSETQ.

The rearrangement uses TRBV29-1 and TRBJ1-1; D not certain. Per germline, CDR1 SQVTM and CDR2 ANQGSEA. This CDR3 spans 10 amino acids. Trimming took 7 bases from V and 3 from J, leaving 6 bases between them. CDR3: CSGMDTEAFF. The CDR3 DNA sequence: TGCAGCGGGATGGACACTGAAGCTTTCTTT. The entire variable domain, with the rest obtained from reference TRBV29-1 and TRBJ1-1, is as follows: SAVISQKPSRDICQRGTSLTIQCQVDSQVTMMFWYRQQPGQSLTLIATANQGSEATYESGFVIDKFPISRPNLTFSTLTVSNMSPEDSSIYLCSGMDTEAFFGQGTRLTVV.

J is TRBJ2-6 and V is TRBV10-3; D gene uncertain. CDR3 length: 16 residues. V gave up 0 bases and J gave up 2 bases, with 8 bases separating them. Germline CDR1 and CDR2: ENHRY and SYGVKD. DNA for the CDR3: TGTGCCATCAGTGAGTCGGCTGGCGCTGGGGCCAACGTCCTGACTTTC. Translating gives CAISESAGAGANVLTF.

This clonotype has a handful of counts. This chain connects TRBV27 to TRBJ2-6, with TRBD1 matching over 8 bases. Unmatched junction bases numbered 6, after V lost 3 bases and J lost 2 bases. Germline V gene sequence: CDR1 MNHEY, CDR2 SMNVEV (reference sequence). This CDR3 is built from 17 residues. The CDR3 coding sequence is TGTGCCAGCAGTTTTAGGAACAGGGGGGCTGGGGCCAACGTCCTGACTTTC. It encodes CASSFRNRGAGANVLTF.

The chain combines TRBV7-9 with TRBJ1-1; D remains unclear. CDR1 and CDR2 from the germline V gene are SEHNR and FQNEAQ (reference sequence). Deletions cut 0 bases from V and 5 bases from J, with 13 bases between. CDR3 length: 15 residues. The CDR3 nucleotides are TGTGCCAGCAGCTTAGCGATGGGAGAGTTGACTGAAGCTTTCTTT. It is translated as CASSLAMGELTEAFF. Combining the CDR3 with reference TRBV7-9 and TRBJ1-1 gives the whole variable domain DTGVSQNPRHKITKRGQNVTFRCDPISEHNRLYWYRQTLGQGPEFLTYFQNEAQLEKSRLLSDRFSAERPKGSFSTLEIQRTEQGDSAMYLCASSLAMGELTEAFFGQGTRLTVV.

The J gene is TRBJ1-2, the V gene TRBV20-1; the D is unclear. The CDR3 contains 13 residues. Trimming took 1 base from V and 6 from J, leaving 12 bases between them. Per the germline V gene, CDR1 is DFQATT and CDR2 is SNEGSKA (reference sequence). The CDR3 region is CSARVPDTDGYTF. CDR3 bases: TGCAGTGCTAGAGTTCCCGATACAGATGGCTACACCTTC.

This clonotype appeared a few times. The genes are TRBV15 and TRBJ2-1, with no clear D. The V end was cut by 0 bases, the J end by 12 bases, with 12 bases between. This CDR3 spans 13 amino acids. CDR1 is LNHNV and CDR2 is YYDKDF in the germline V gene (reference sequence). The CDR3 nucleotides are TGTGCCACCAGCAGAGACTTTGCGATGGGGCAGTTCTTC. Encoded protein: CATSRDFAMGQFF.